In its sample, the clone carrying this TCR beta chain was seen many times. The antigen is unknown. This specimen belongs to a study of T cell repertoires in cytomegalovirus infection. Turning to the study itself: Peptides in the study included HLA-C-restricted and HLA-B-restricted CMV epitopes.

TCRdb re-called the reads through MiXCR, storing one row per CDR3 protein. This sample has a few hundred thousand distinct CDR3 sequences, with 20% to 25% found just once. Whole-study findings and limits: HLA-C-restricted CMV-specific TCR beta clonotypes prevailed in the ex vivo response. Cumulative frequency of public TCR beta families picked out carriers of CMV plus the relevant HLA.

Trimming cost V 7 bases and J 4 bases, with 26 bases left between them. Germline-derived CDR1 and CDR2 are MNHEY and SMNVEV (reference sequence). The CDR3 sequence is 18 residues long. The chain is built from TRBV27 and TRBJ2-1; D not certain. This TCR came from a human donor in good health (CMV status not recorded). Some clones in this sample may be carry-over from other donors' samples. This specimen consisted of cultured PBMCs, obtained from culture after CMV antigen stimulation. The CDR3 sequence: CASTEFRTAELGYNEQFF. The DNA for the CDR3 is TGTGCCAGCACCGAATTCCGGACGGCCGAGCTAGGGTACAATGAGCAGTTCTTC.